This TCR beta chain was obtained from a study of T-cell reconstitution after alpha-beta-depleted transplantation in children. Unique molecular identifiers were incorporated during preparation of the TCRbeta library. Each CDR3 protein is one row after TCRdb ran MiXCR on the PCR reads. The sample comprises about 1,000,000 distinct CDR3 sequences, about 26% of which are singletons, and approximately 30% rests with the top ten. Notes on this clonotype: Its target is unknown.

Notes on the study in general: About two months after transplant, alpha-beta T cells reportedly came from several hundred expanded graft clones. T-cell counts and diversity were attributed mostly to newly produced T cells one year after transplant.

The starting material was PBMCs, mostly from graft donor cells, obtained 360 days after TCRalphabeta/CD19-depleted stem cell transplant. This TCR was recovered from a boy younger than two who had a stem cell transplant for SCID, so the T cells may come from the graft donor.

CDR3 in DNA: TGTGCCAGCAGTTGGACTAGCGGGGCTCCAGAGACCCAGTACTTC. Protein: CASSWTSGAPETQYF. This rearrangement joins TRBV12-3 or TRBV12-4 to TRBJ2-5; 12 nucleotides align to TRBD2. The length of the CDR3 is 15 residues. The ends lost 4 bases at V and 4 bases at J; junction bases unmatched: 4.